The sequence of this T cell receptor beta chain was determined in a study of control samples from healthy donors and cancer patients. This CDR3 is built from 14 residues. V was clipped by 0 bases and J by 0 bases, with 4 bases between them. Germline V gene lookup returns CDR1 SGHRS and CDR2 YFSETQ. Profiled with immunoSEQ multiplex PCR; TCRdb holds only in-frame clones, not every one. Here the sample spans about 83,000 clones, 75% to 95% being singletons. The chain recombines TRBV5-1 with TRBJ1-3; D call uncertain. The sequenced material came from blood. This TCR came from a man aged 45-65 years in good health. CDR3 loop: CASSLASSGNTIYF. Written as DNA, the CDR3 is TGCGCCAGCAGCTTGGCCAGCTCTGGAAACACCATATATTTT.